A single sample gave rise to the 25 T cell receptor beta chains below, sequenced in a study of blood T cell repertoires in COVID-19. Sequencing was performed with immunoSEQ multiplex PCR; in TCRdb, only in-frame clones are kept and a portion is missing. The profile shows about 74,000 clones, about 69% of them singletons. The sequencing sample was made of peripheral blood. The receptor set was obtained from a man between 65 and 85 years old with acute or convalescent COVID-19.

The chain has TRBV18 and TRBJ2-5; unclear D gene. Between the trimmed V and J ends, which lost 1 base and 2 bases, there was a span of 8 bases. This CDR3 comprises 14 residues. Germline CDR1 reads KGHSH; CDR2 reads LQKENI. The CDR3 nucleotides are TGTGCCAGCTCACCACGTAACAGTCAAGAGACCCAGTACTTC. This codes for CASSPRNSQETQYF.

This clone was observed once. V usage is TRBV5-6 and J usage is TRBJ2-3; D is ambiguous. The CDR3 covers 15 residues. V lost 1 base, J lost 0 bases, and 9 bases lay in between. Germline CDR1 is SGHDT and CDR2 is YYEEEE. CDR3 sequence (DNA): TGTGCCAGCAGCTTGCGGGTAGTGAGCACAGATACGCAGTATTTT. Protein: CASSLRVVSTDTQYF.

This clone was seen a single time. This rearrangement joins TRBV10-1 to TRBJ1-5; 10 bases fit TRBD1. CDR1 and CDR2 from the germline V gene are WNHNN and SYGVQD (reference sequence). This CDR3 spans 14 amino acids. V lost 2 bases to trimming and J lost 5 bases; unmatched junction nucleotides: 0. This CDR3 reads CASSEGTGDQPQHF. The CDR3 DNA reads TGCGCCAGCAGTGAGGGGACAGGGGATCAGCCCCAGCATTTT.

Only one count was recorded for this clone. This chain links TRBV3-1 (or the pseudogene TRBV3-2) with TRBJ2-1; 9 nucleotides align to TRBD1. Germline V lookup: CDR1 LGHDT, CDR2 YNNKEL (reference sequence). CDR3 length: 15 amino acids. V lost 4 bases and J lost 3; bases outside the gene matches: 4. For the CDR3, the DNA is TGTGCCAGCAGCCTCAGGACAGGGGTCTACAATGAGCAGTTCTTC. It encodes CASSLRTGVYNEQFF.

The chain carries TRBV7-3 and TRBJ1-2; D gene unclear. V lost 5 bases and J 8 bases, leaving 12 bases between the germline ends. The length of the CDR3 is 12 residues. Germline CDR1 SGHTA, CDR2 FQGTGA. The CDR3, as DNA: TGTGCCAGCAGCCCCCGGGAAGGAGGCTACACCTTC. Its translation: CASSPREGGYTF. Variable domain in full (rest from reference TRBV7-3 and TRBJ1-2): GAGVSQTPSNKVTEKGKYVELRCDPISGHTALYWYRQSLGQGPEFLIYFQGTGAADDSGLPNDRFFAVRPEGSVSTLKIQRTERGDSAVYLCASSPREGGYTFGSGTRLTVV.

This clone was detected a few times. The rearrangement joins TRBV5-1 to TRBJ2-3; 8 bases map to TRBD1. Germline V gives CDR1 SGHRS, CDR2 YFSETQ. The J segment lost 6 bases and the V segment lost 3 bases, leaving 6 bases of the junction unmatched. CDR3 size: 14 residues. CDR3 residues: CASSSGQVTDTQYF. The CDR3 coding sequence is TGCGCCAGCAGCTCGGGACAGGTAACTGATACGCAGTATTTT. Filled out from reference TRBV5-1 and TRBJ2-3, the complete variable domain reads KAGVTQTPRYLIKTRGQQVTLSCSPISGHRSVSWYQQTPGQGLQFLFEYFSETQRNKGNFPGRFSGRQFSNSRSEMNVSTLELGDSALYLCASSSGQVTDTQYFGPGTRLTVL.

The V call is TRBV27, the J call TRBJ2-1; TRBD1 matches 8 bases. This CDR3 spans 16 amino acids. CDR1 MNHEY and CDR2 SMNVEV come from the germline V gene (reference sequence). Trimming at V came to 6 bases and at J to 0 bases, leaving 7 bases not matched to a gene. CDR3 loop: CASRPDRGSSYNEQFF. The CDR3 nucleotides are TGTGCCAGCAGGCCTGACAGGGGCAGCTCCTACAATGAGCAGTTCTTC.

The chain carries TRBV9 and TRBJ1-2; D is uncertain. The CDR3 covers 13 residues. Per germline, CDR1 SGDLS and CDR2 YYNGEE. V lost 1 base, J lost 9 bases, and 13 bases lay in between. The CDR3 is CASSVTGLESYTF. The CDR3 nucleotides are TGTGCCAGCAGCGTAACCGGATTGGAGAGCTACACCTTC.

The chain has TRBV2 and TRBJ2-2; D might be TRBD2 (6 bases). From germline, CDR1 is SNHLY and CDR2 FYNNEI. Trimming shortened V by 5 bases and J by 4 bases, and 20 bases separated the two germline ends. The CDR3 covers 17 residues. CDR3 nucleotide sequence: TGTGCCAGCAGTTTATCGGGAGATCCCCGATCCACCGGGGAGCTGTTTTTT. This sequence encodes CASSLSGDPRSTGELFF.

This rearrangement joins TRBV3-1 (or the pseudogene TRBV3-2) to TRBJ1-5; D is uncertain. Trimming cost V 0 bases and J 4 bases, with 13 bases left between them. This CDR3 comprises 16 residues. From germline, CDR1 is LGHDT and CDR2 YNNKEL (reference sequence). The CDR3 reads CASSQEIAGRNQPQHF. The CDR3 coding sequence is TGTGCCAGCAGCCAAGAGATCGCGGGAAGGAATCAGCCCCAGCATTTT.

The V call is TRBV10-3, the J call TRBJ1-5; the D gene is possibly TRBD1 (5 bases). Trimming removed 7 bases from V and 4 bases from J, with 11 bases in between. CDR1 and CDR2 from the germline V gene are ENHRY and SYGVKD. The CDR3 contains 13 residues. The CDR3 loop reads CAITPDSNQPQHF. The DNA for the CDR3 is TGTGCCATCACCCCAGACAGTAATCAGCCCCAGCATTTT.

The gene calls are TRBV4-3 and TRBJ2-1; 8 bases agree with TRBD2. V shed 4 bases, J shed 2 bases, and the junction held 4 bases outside the gene matches. The CDR3 is made up of 15 amino acids. Germline values: CDR1 LGHNA, CDR2 YSLEER. CDR3 in amino acids: CASSLEREPYNEQFF. CDR3 sequence (DNA): TGCGCCAGCAGCCTTGAGCGGGAGCCCTACAATGAGCAGTTCTTC.

V and J are TRBV28 and TRBJ2-5; D possibly corresponds to TRBD2 (6 bases). With 4 bases removed from V and 4 bases from J, the gap between germline ends came to 13 bases. Germline V gives CDR1 MDHEN, CDR2 SYDVKM. There are 14 residues in the CDR3. This CDR3 is CASSWPGLRETQYF. The CDR3, as DNA: TGTGCCAGCAGTTGGCCGGGACTCAGAGAGACCCAGTACTTC.

CDR3 coding DNA: TGTGCCAGCAGTTTACTAAGGGGGTACGGCTACACCTTC. This codes for CASSLLRGYGYTF. The gene calls are TRBV28 and TRBJ1-2, with a possible D match to TRBD1 (6 bases). CDR1 MDHEN and CDR2 SYDVKM come from the germline V gene. The V end lost 2 bases, the J end lost 8 bases, and 12 bases lay between the germline ends. The CDR3 sequence is 13 residues long.

Only a few counts were recorded for this clone. One base away lies a much larger clone, so this may be a sequencing read error. The V and J genes are TRBV5-1 and TRBJ2-7; 9 bases map to TRBD1. Germline V gene lookup returns CDR1 SGHRS and CDR2 YFSETQ. V lost 0 bases to trimming and J lost 3 bases; unmatched junction nucleotides: 1. The CDR3 runs 14 residues. The CDR3 nucleotides read TGCGCCAGCAGCTTGGTGGGACAGGGCTACGAGCAGTACTTC. This encodes CASSLVGQGYEQYF.

V gene TRBV6-5 combines with J gene TRBJ1-1; 9 bases match TRBD1. Germline V gene sequence: CDR1 MNHEY, CDR2 SVGAGI. J gave up 1 base and V 6 bases, and 3 bases lay outside the gene matches. This CDR3 has 14 amino acids. DNA of the CDR3: TGTGCCAGCAGCCCGACAGGGGGGAACACTGAAGCTTTCTTT. This encodes CASSPTGGNTEAFF.

The rearrangement uses TRBV5-1 and TRBJ1-1; D possibly corresponds to TRBD1 (6 bases). V was cut by 3 bases and J by 4 bases, with 13 bases left in between. Germline assignment: CDR1 SGHRS and CDR2 YFSETQ. CDR3 size: 14 residues. CDR3 protein: CASSSLGRGTEAFF. The DNA for the CDR3 is TGCGCCAGCAGCTCCCTTGGCAGGGGCACTGAAGCTTTCTTT.

The table lists this clone with a few counts. The chain is built from TRBV28 and TRBJ2-2; 7 nucleotides line up with TRBD1. This CDR3 is built from 17 residues. Germline assignment: CDR1 MDHEN and CDR2 SYDVKM. V gave up 2 bases and J gave up 1 base; unmatched junction bases: 7. The CDR3 sequence: CASSLEGAFLNTGELFF. As DNA, the CDR3 is TGTGCCAGCAGTTTAGAGGGGGCCTTTTTGAACACCGGGGAGCTGTTTTTT.

The J gene is TRBJ1-3, the V gene TRBV10-2; TRBD1 aligns across 8 bases. CDR1 is WSHSY and CDR2 is SAAADI in the germline V gene. The V and J ends lost 5 bases and 3 bases, in that order; junction bases with no gene match: 6. The CDR3 loop spans 15 amino acids. CDR3 sequence: CASSKGQVDGNTIYF. The CDR3 DNA reads TGCGCCAGCAGTAAGGGACAGGTTGATGGAAACACCATATATTTT.

This chain uses TRBV28 with TRBJ1-2; TRBD1 is a possible D gene (6 bases). The germline V and J ends were trimmed by 4 bases and 3 bases, with 15 bases remaining between them. Germline assignment: CDR1 MDHEN and CDR2 SYDVKM. The CDR3 totals 15 residues. This CDR3 is CASSSEGEGDYGYTF. The CDR3 nucleotides are TGTGCCAGCAGTTCCGAGGGAGAGGGGGACTATGGCTACACCTTC.

The chain links TRBV28 to TRBJ1-2; D gene uncertain. The CDR3 runs to 12 residues. The germline V and J ends were trimmed by 3 bases and 5 bases, with 7 bases remaining between them. The germline gives CDR1 MDHEN, CDR2 SYDVKM. The DNA of the CDR3 is TGTGCCAGCAGTTTCACAGAATATGGCTACACCTTC. It codes for CASSFTEYGYTF.

This clone was observed a few times. V gene TRBV28 combines with J gene TRBJ2-1; 7 positions agree with TRBD2. The V and J ends lost 5 bases and 0 bases, in that order; junction bases with no gene match: 7. Germline CDR1 is MDHEN and CDR2 is SYDVKM. The CDR3 is 16 amino acids. As DNA, the CDR3 is TGTGCCAGCAGTGGGGGGGATCGGAGCTCCTACAATGAGCAGTTCTTC. It translates to CASSGGDRSSYNEQFF.

The CDR3: CASSSTVARTF. The CDR3 nucleotides read TGTGCCAGCAGTTCGACAGTCGCTCGCACCTTC. The rearrangement joins TRBV28 to TRBJ1-2, with a weak D call TRBD1 (5 bases). The length of the CDR3 is 11 residues. CDR1 MDHEN and CDR2 SYDVKM come from the germline V gene. The germline V and J ends were trimmed by 4 bases and 13 bases, with 13 bases remaining between them.

J is TRBJ2-2 and V is TRBV6-6, with TRBD1 matching over 9 bases. CDR3 size: 16 residues. Germline CDR1 MNHNY, CDR2 SVGAGI (reference sequence). J was trimmed by 2 bases and V by 6 bases; bases with no gene match: 7. CDR3 loop: CASSPQGQGNTGELFF. In DNA form, the CDR3 reads TGTGCCAGCAGCCCTCAGGGACAGGGAAACACCGGGGAGCTGTTTTTT.

The V gene is TRBV3-1 (or the pseudogene TRBV3-2), the J gene TRBJ2-7; 10 bases line up with TRBD2. Per germline, CDR1 LGHDT and CDR2 YNNKEL (reference sequence). V lost 2 bases and J lost 6; bases outside the gene matches: 4. CDR3 length: 14 residues. DNA for the CDR3: TGTGCCAGCAGCCAAAGCGGGAGGGGGGGCGAGCAGTACTTC. The encoded protein is CASSQSGRGGEQYF.